The T cell receptor beta chain described here comes from a study of blood T cell repertoires in COVID-19. For the study at large: Specimens from acute and convalescent COVID-19 originated in the United States, Italy and Spain. T cells, B-cell-depleted T cells, or PBMCs provided the cDNA or gDNA that served as material.

Using immunoSEQ multiplex PCR, the repertoire was profiled, and TCRdb retains in-frame clones only, with some absent. The sample includes about 220,000 clones, roughly four fifths seen only once; the top ten take approximately 1.2%. Germline CDR1 is SGHAT and CDR2 is FQNNGV. With 4 bases removed from V and 7 bases from J, the gap between germline ends came to 7 bases. The CDR3 length is 11 residues. The study drew participants aged about 18 to 90 years from 24 US areas. Participants' own reports of clinical history determined their cohort assignment. Sequenced material: PBMCs or T cells enriched from blood (not recorded which). The V and J genes are TRBV11-2 and TRBJ1-2; a weak D match, TRBD1 (5 bases). The receptor comes from a middle-aged woman with acute COVID-19. The CDR3 nucleotides are TGTGCCAGCAGCTCGACAGTTGGCTACACCTTC. Residues: CASSSTVGYTF.